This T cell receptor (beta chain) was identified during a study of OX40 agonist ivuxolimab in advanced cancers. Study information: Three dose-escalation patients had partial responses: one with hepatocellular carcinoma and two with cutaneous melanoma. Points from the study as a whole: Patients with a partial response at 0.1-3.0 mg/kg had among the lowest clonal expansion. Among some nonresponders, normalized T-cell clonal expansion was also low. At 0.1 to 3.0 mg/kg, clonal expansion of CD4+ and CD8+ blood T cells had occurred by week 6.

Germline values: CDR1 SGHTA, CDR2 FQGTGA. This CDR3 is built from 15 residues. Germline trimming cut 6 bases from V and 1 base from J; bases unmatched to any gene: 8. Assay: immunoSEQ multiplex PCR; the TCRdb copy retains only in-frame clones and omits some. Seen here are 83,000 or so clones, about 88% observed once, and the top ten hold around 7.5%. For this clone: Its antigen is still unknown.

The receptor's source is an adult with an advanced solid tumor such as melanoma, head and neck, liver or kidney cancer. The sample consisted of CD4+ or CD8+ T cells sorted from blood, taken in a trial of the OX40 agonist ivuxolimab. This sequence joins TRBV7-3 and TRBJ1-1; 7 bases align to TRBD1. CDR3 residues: CASSPQQGPNTEAFF. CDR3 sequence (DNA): TGTGCCAGCAGTCCCCAACAGGGGCCGAACACTGAAGCTTTCTTT.